This T cell receptor (beta chain) was profiled in a study of cytomegalovirus exposure and HLA in healthy donors. Regarding the study as a whole: Cytomegalovirus status, reportedly, was diagnosed with high specificity and sensitivity by the classifier. The authors later found HLA-associated TCR beta chains more clonally expanded than equally common others. In a later analysis, parvovirus B19, influenza, CMV and Epstein-Barr virus appeared linked to several top co-occurrence clusters.

This donor has no recorded CMV serostatus. A few counts support this clone. The antigen remains undetermined. The CDR3 is 13 residues long. The V end lost 6 bases, the J end lost 7 bases, and 13 bases lay between the germline ends. Germline lookup yields CDR1 PRHDT and CDR2 FYEKMQ (reference sequence). A multiplex PCR was run with 60 Vbeta primers and 13 Jbeta primers. Assay: immunoSEQ multiplex PCR; the TCRdb copy retains only in-frame clones and omits some. The repertoire holds some 170,000 clones, with under 85% as singletons. J is TRBJ2-1 and V is TRBV13; maybe TRBD1 (5 bases). The sequence was obtained from a human donor in good health. Sequencing used PBMCs. The CDR3 is CASSRLQGNEQFF. DNA of the CDR3: TGTGCCAGCAGTCGCCTCCAGGGAAATGAGCAGTTCTTC. Complete variable domain (other parts from reference TRBV13 and TRBJ2-1): AAGVIQSPRHLIKEKRETATLKCYPIPRHDTVYWYQQGPGQDPQFLISFYEKMQSDKGSIPDRFSAQQFSDYHSELNMSSLELGDSALYFCASSRLQGNEQFFGPGTRLTVL.